The 32 T cell receptor beta chains below all came from one sample that was sequenced in a study of blood T cell repertoires in COVID-19. The repertoire was sequenced with immunoSEQ multiplex PCR; TCRdb's copy has only in-frame clones and lacks some. The table has over 50,000 clones, roughly nine tenths seen once. Sequenced sample: peripheral blood. The receptors stem from a woman in her fifties or sixties with active or convalescent COVID-19.

This clone was detected only a few times. The rearrangement links TRBV24-1 to TRBJ1-1; the match to TRBD1 covers 8 bases. J was trimmed by 2 bases and V by 7 bases; bases with no gene match: 2. CDR1 and CDR2 from the germline V gene are KGHDR and SFDVKD. CDR3 length equals 13 residues. CDR3 bases: TGTGCCACCAGAGGACAGGGCAACACTGAAGCTTTCTTT. This encodes CATRGQGNTEAFF.

The rearrangement links TRBV27 to TRBJ1-2; the match to TRBD1 covers 7 bases. Germline trimming cut 5 bases from V and 8 bases from J; bases unmatched to any gene: 5. The CDR3 is made up of 12 amino acids. Germline V gene sequence: CDR1 MNHEY, CDR2 SMNVEV (reference sequence). CDR3 in DNA: TGTGCCAGCAGTCAACAGGGGAACGGCTACACCTTC. Residues: CASSQQGNGYTF.

Here the CDR3 DNA reads TGTGCCAGCAGTCCCCCCCCGGGACAGGGATCTGGCTACACCTTC. Translated, it gives CASSPPPGQGSGYTF. This chain joins TRBV28 and TRBJ1-2, with 9 bases identical to TRBD1. The germline V gene has CDR1 MDHEN and CDR2 SYDVKM. With V trimmed by 5 bases and J by 7 bases, 11 bases remained unmatched. The CDR3 is made up of 15 amino acids.

The chain couples TRBV7-9 to TRBJ1-1; TRBD1 might be the D (6 bases). The CDR3 sequence is 15 residues long. V lost 7 bases and J lost 0, with 15 bases in between. Germline CDR1 is SEHNR and CDR2 is FQNEAQ (reference sequence). This CDR3 is CASTTRGGVNTEAFF. The CDR3 DNA reads as TGTGCCAGCACCACCAGGGGAGGGGTGAACACTGAAGCTTTCTTT.

This clone came up a few times. This rearrangement joins TRBV11-2 to TRBJ2-3; 12 nucleotides match TRBD2. Trimming took 1 base from V and 0 from J; bases not matched to a gene: 5. This CDR3 region has 18 residues. Looked up from germline, CDR1 is SGHAT and CDR2 is FQNNGV. The CDR3 here is CASSLGLAGGSSTDTQYF. The CDR3 coding sequence is TGTGCCAGCAGCTTAGGCCTAGCGGGGGGGTCTAGCACAGATACGCAGTATTTT.

The chain joins TRBV7-2 to TRBJ1-2, with 8 bases identical to TRBD1. The CDR3 covers 16 residues. CDR1 is SGHTA and CDR2 is FQGNSA in the germline V gene. With V trimmed by 4 bases and J by 2 bases, 9 bases remained unmatched. CDR3: CASSSESGTGNYGYTF. DNA of the CDR3: TGTGCCAGCAGCTCTGAGAGCGGGACAGGAAACTATGGCTACACCTTC.

The J gene is TRBJ1-2, the V gene TRBV10-1; D is ambiguous. The CDR3 extends over 13 amino acids. CDR1 WNHNN and CDR2 SYGVQD come from the germline V gene (reference sequence). V dropped 2 bases and J dropped 4 bases, with 8 bases sitting between them. Here the CDR3 reads CASSEREPYGYTF. The CDR3 DNA sequence: TGCGCCAGCAGTGAGAGAGAGCCCTATGGCTACACCTTC.

The chain joins TRBV5-8 to TRBJ1-5, with 7 bases matching TRBD1. Germline assignment: CDR1 SGHTS and CDR2 YDEGEE. Trimming removed 4 bases from V and 5 bases from J; junction bases left unmatched: 9. The CDR3 runs 15 residues. The CDR3 DNA is TGTGCCAGCAGCGGAGGGTTGACAGGGTATCAGCCCCAGCATTTT. Protein product: CASSGGLTGYQPQHF.

This clone was observed a single time. The rearrangement links TRBV2 to TRBJ1-2; 7 bases match TRBD1. V gave up 9 bases and J gave up 6 bases; unmatched junction bases: 7. Per germline, CDR1 SNHLY and CDR2 FYNNEI. This CDR3 has 12 residues. CDR3: CASNIGQDGYTF. In DNA, the CDR3 is TGTGCCAGTAACATAGGACAGGATGGCTACACCTTC.

J is TRBJ2-7 and V is TRBV6-5, with D perhaps matching TRBD1 (6 bases). Between the trimmed V and J ends, which lost 4 bases and 3 bases, there was a span of 16 bases. From germline, CDR1 is MNHEY and CDR2 SVGAGI. This CDR3 has 15 amino acids. The CDR3, as DNA: TGTGCCAGCAGTTCTACAGGGAACGCGGACTACGAGCAGTACTTC. Residues: CASSSTGNADYEQYF.

The chain joins TRBV18 to TRBJ2-7, with 9 bases that match TRBD2. Germline-derived CDR1 and CDR2 are KGHSH and LQKENI. CDR3 size: 15 residues. The V segment lost 0 bases and the J segment 3 bases; nucleotides outside the gene matches: 3. CDR3 sequence reads: CASSPPGREGYEQYF. The CDR3 nucleotides read TGTGCCAGCTCACCACCGGGGCGGGAGGGCTACGAGCAGTACTTC.

The V and J genes are TRBV29-1 and TRBJ2-3; 7 bases map to TRBD2. The J segment lost 6 bases and the V segment lost 3 bases, leaving 12 bases of the junction unmatched. The germline V gene has CDR1 SQVTM and CDR2 ANQGSEA. The CDR3 is made up of 15 amino acids. The CDR3 DNA sequence: TGCAGCGTTGATAATCTAACTAGCGTTATGGATACGCAGTATTTT. Translated, it gives CSVDNLTSVMDTQYF.

The chain has TRBV7-2 and TRBJ1-5; D perhaps matches TRBD1 (5 bases). CDR3 length: 15 residues. The V end lost 3 bases, the J end lost 1 base, and 10 bases lay between the germline ends. The germline V gene has CDR1 SGHTA and CDR2 FQGNSA. Here the CDR3 DNA reads TGTGCCAGCAGCTTGGCTCCAGGGAGCAATCAGCCCCAGCATTTT. It encodes CASSLAPGSNQPQHF. The entire variable domain, with the rest obtained from reference TRBV7-2 and TRBJ1-5, is as follows: GAGVSQSPSNKVTEKGKDVELRCDPISGHTALYWYRQSLGQGLEFLIYFQGNSAPDKSGLPSDRFSAERTGGSVSTLTIQRTQQEDSAVYLCASSLAPGSNQPQHFGDGTRLSIL.

This chain joins TRBV15 and TRBJ2-7; maybe TRBD2 (5 bases). The CDR3 length is 15 residues. Per the germline V gene, CDR1 is LNHNV and CDR2 is YYDKDF (reference sequence). With 0 bases removed from V and 4 bases from J, the gap between germline ends came to 13 bases. The CDR3 protein is CATSRDRGSWYEQYF. CDR3 in DNA: TGTGCCACCAGCAGAGATCGTGGGAGTTGGTACGAGCAGTACTTC.

The rearrangement joins TRBV6-2 or TRBV6-3 to TRBJ2-7; D is unclear. The CDR3 is 11 amino acids. The V end was cut by 1 base, the J end by 4 bases, with 2 bases between. Germline CDR1 is MNHEY and CDR2 is SVGEGT. CDR3 coding DNA: TGTGCCAGCAGTTACTTATACGAGCAGTACTTC. Protein product: CASSYLYEQYF.

This chain links TRBV5-1 with TRBJ2-3; TRBD2 agrees at 16 bases. This CDR3 is 17 amino acids long. Per the germline V gene, CDR1 is SGHRS and CDR2 is YFSETQ. V lost 4 bases and J lost 3; bases outside the gene matches: 5. CDR3 sequence: CASSHGTSGGATDTQYF. As DNA, the CDR3 is TGCGCCAGCAGCCATGGGACTAGCGGGGGGGCGACAGATACGCAGTATTTT.

The chain joins TRBV3-1 (or the pseudogene TRBV3-2) to TRBJ2-7; 8 nucleotides agree with TRBD1. The CDR3 runs 15 residues. The V gene end was trimmed by 1 base and the J gene end by 4 bases; junction bases not matched to a gene: 6. Looked up from germline, CDR1 is LGHDT and CDR2 is YNNKEL (reference sequence). This chain's CDR3 is CASSQGQGAVYEQYF. CDR3 DNA: TGTGCCAGCAGCCAAGGCCAGGGGGCGGTTTACGAGCAGTACTTC.

CDR3: CASSQVEGPNQPQHF. In DNA, the CDR3 is TGCGCCAGCAGCCAAGTTGAGGGCCCCAATCAGCCCCAGCATTTT. The chain carries TRBV4-1 and TRBJ1-5; D ambiguous. The germline V and J ends were trimmed by 1 base and 3 bases, with 10 bases remaining between them. This CDR3 region has 15 residues. CDR1 MGHRA and CDR2 YSYEKL come from the germline V gene.

This chain uses TRBV11-2 with TRBJ2-1; possibly TRBD2 for D (6 bases). The CDR3 is 13 amino acids. Germline CDR1 reads SGHAT; CDR2 reads FQNNGV. The V end lost 4 bases, the J end lost 5 bases, and 9 bases lay between the germline ends. DNA for the CDR3: TGTGCCAGCAGCTCCTGGGGGGACAATGAGCAGTTCTTC. It specifies CASSSWGDNEQFF.

The chain carries TRBV7-8 and TRBJ2-3, with 12 bases that match TRBD2. CDR1 is SGHVS, CDR2 FQNEAQ, per germline. The CDR3 has 15 amino acids. V shed 5 bases, J shed 4 bases, and the junction held 4 bases outside the gene matches. The CDR3 loop reads CASSILAGGSDTQYF. The CDR3 DNA sequence: TGTGCCAGCAGCATTCTAGCGGGAGGGTCAGATACGCAGTATTTT.

The chain employs TRBV6-5 and TRBJ2-1, with D maybe TRBD2 (6 bases). V was trimmed by 0 bases and J by 6 bases, leaving 9 bases between them. Germline V gene sequence: CDR1 MNHEY, CDR2 SVGAGI. CDR3 size: 14 residues. The CDR3 protein is CASSYSRGANEQFF. The CDR3 DNA follows: TGTGCCAGCAGTTACTCGCGGGGCGCCAATGAGCAGTTCTTC.

The chain joins TRBV27 to TRBJ1-2; perhaps TRBD1 as D (5 bases). Germline CDR1 is MNHEY and CDR2 is SMNVEV (reference sequence). There are 14 residues in the CDR3. Trimming left V 3 bases short and J 4 bases short, with 12 bases between. This chain's CDR3 is CASSLIGGTYGYTF. DNA for the CDR3: TGTGCCAGCAGTTTGATTGGAGGGACCTATGGCTACACCTTC.

In DNA, the CDR3 is TGCGCCAGCAGCTTGGGTTGGGGGACAACCTACGAGCAGTACTTC. It yields the protein CASSLGWGTTYEQYF. The V gene is TRBV5-1, the J gene TRBJ2-7; weak D call: TRBD1 (6 bases). Germline CDR1 and CDR2: SGHRS and YFSETQ. V lost 0 bases, J lost 2 bases, and 12 bases lay in between. The CDR3 covers 15 residues.

The chain is built from TRBV7-6 and TRBJ1-3; D may be TRBD1 (6 bases). The CDR3 is 16 residues long. With 0 bases removed from V and 0 bases from J, the gap between germline ends came to 9 bases. Germline V gene lookup returns CDR1 SGHVS and CDR2 FNYEAQ. The CDR3 spells CASSLAPDSSGNTIYF. The CDR3 bases are TGTGCCAGCAGCTTAGCTCCGGACAGCTCTGGAAACACCATATATTTT.

V gene TRBV11-2 combines with J gene TRBJ2-1, with 14 bases fitting TRBD2. This CDR3 contains 18 residues. With V trimmed by 0 bases and J by 8 bases, 9 bases remained unmatched. The germline V gene encodes CDR1 SGHAT and CDR2 FQNNGV. The CDR3 spells CASSLDRTPGLAGDEQFF. In DNA, the CDR3 is TGTGCCAGCAGCTTAGATAGGACTCCGGGACTAGCGGGAGATGAGCAGTTCTTC.

This chain uses TRBV6-5 with TRBJ1-1; 7 bases match TRBD1. The CDR3 contains 15 residues. Germline values: CDR1 MNHEY, CDR2 SVGAGI. V dropped 8 bases and J dropped 4; count of bases not matched to a gene: 13. The CDR3 is CASRKPHRGPTEAFF. CDR3 nucleotide sequence: TGTGCCAGCCGAAAGCCCCACAGGGGACCCACTGAAGCTTTCTTT.

The V call is TRBV30, the J call TRBJ2-2; TRBD2 might be the D (5 bases). CDR3 length equals 15 residues. Germline CDR1 is GTSNPN and CDR2 is SVGIG (reference sequence). Trimming pared 4 bases from V and 1 base from J, leaving 13 bases between. The chain's CDR3 is CAWTNSAMNTGELFF. The CDR3 DNA sequence: TGTGCCTGGACAAATAGCGCTATGAACACCGGGGAGCTGTTTTTT.

The chain uses TRBV24-1 and TRBJ2-5; the match to TRBD1 covers 11 bases. J gave up 2 bases and V 3 bases, and 4 bases lay outside the gene matches. The CDR3 extends over 16 amino acids. Germline CDR1 is KGHDR and CDR2 is SFDVKD. The CDR3 DNA reads TGTGCCACCAGTGATGGGACAGGGGGTGATCAAGAGACCCAGTACTTC. Protein sequence: CATSDGTGGDQETQYF.

The chain recombines TRBV7-2 with TRBJ2-4; 8 bases are a match to TRBD2. The CDR3 sequence is 17 residues long. From germline, CDR1 is SGHTA and CDR2 FQGNSA. After removal of 1 base from V and 2 bases from J, the junction contained 7 bases not matched to a gene. In nucleotides, the CDR3 is TGTGCCAGCAGCTTAGTCTTAGCGGGACGGCCCAAAAACATTCAGTACTTC. It is translated as CASSLVLAGRPKNIQYF.

This sequence joins TRBV5-1 and TRBJ2-3; D is perhaps TRBD2 (6 bases). The length of the CDR3 is 16 residues. Germline V lookup: CDR1 SGHRS, CDR2 YFSETQ. The V end lost 4 bases, the J end lost 3 bases, and 18 bases lay between the germline ends. The CDR3 DNA reads TGCGCCAGCAGCCAACCGGGACTCGGGGGTACAGATACGCAGTATTTT. It yields the protein CASSQPGLGGTDTQYF. Complete variable domain (other parts from reference TRBV5-1 and TRBJ2-3): KAGVTQTPRYLIKTRGQQVTLSCSPISGHRSVSWYQQTPGQGLQFLFEYFSETQRNKGNFPGRFSGRQFSNSRSEMNVSTLELGDSALYLCASSQPGLGGTDTQYFGPGTRLTVL.

The chain employs TRBV14 and TRBJ2-7, with D perhaps TRBD1 (6 bases). CDR1 is SGHDN and CDR2 is FVKESK in the germline V gene. This CDR3 is built from 13 residues. V was shortened by 4 bases and J by 2 bases, with 9 bases between the two germline ends. CDR3: CASSRGRTYEQYF. The CDR3 coding sequence is TGTGCCAGCAGCCGGGGGCGGACCTACGAGCAGTACTTC.

With respect to this clone: Its ends do not fully match the called genes, so a read error is possible. This chain links TRBV7-3 with TRBJ2-3, with 8 bases lining up with TRBD2. The CDR3 runs to 16 residues. Germline V lookup: CDR1 SGHTA, CDR2 FQGTGA. CDR3 in amino acids: CASSLSWRGGTDTQYF. The DNA of the CDR3 is TGTGCCAGCAGTTTAAGTTGGCGGGGGGGCACAGATACGCAGTATTTT.